This passage covers 22 T cell receptor beta chains from one sample sequenced in a study of tumor-infiltrating lymphocytes in primary liver carcinoma. Co-extraction of RNA and DNA was performed on 20-30 mg of unsorted bulk tissue. From around 530 ng of total RNA, TCR beta-specific cDNA was reverse-transcribed using a constant-region primer. Three nested multiplex PCR rounds, a slightly modified ARM-PCR method, built the TCR beta libraries. For approximately 10 cycles apiece, the opening two PCR rounds ran with TRBV1-TRBV30 forward primers and a C-beta reverse primer. Using its own MiXCR run on the multiplex PCR reads, TCRdb lists one record per CDR3 protein. The sample lists some 180,000 distinct CDR3 sequences; 70% to 90% were seen once. Input material: tumor tissue from primary liver carcinoma. The receptors were gathered from a man aged 35 to 55 with primary liver carcinoma and hepatitis B virus infection.

About this clonotype itself: One end of the junction is discordant with germline, which a read error may explain. The V call is TRBV4-2, the J call TRBJ2-5; 14 nucleotides align to TRBD2. Germline V lookup: CDR1 LGHNA, CDR2 YNFKEQ. CDR3 size: 18 residues. CDR3 protein: CASSLTTSGRAGPETQFF. The CDR3 coding sequence is TGTGCCAGCAGCCTAACGACTAGCGGGAGGGCCGGCCCGGAGACCCAATTCTTC.

With respect to this clonotype: At one of its ends the junction is not consistent with the germline gene, which may arise from a read error. The chain links TRBV10-3 to TRBJ2-6; D is perhaps TRBD1 (5 bases). CDR3 length equals 12 residues. In germline, CDR1 is ENHRY, CDR2 SYGVKD. CDR3 sequence reads: CVISPGANVPTF. The DNA for the CDR3 is TGTGTCATCTCCCCTGGGGCCAACGTCCCGACTTTC.

CDR3 sequence reads: CASSTTGAELGYTF. DNA of the CDR3: TGTGCCAGCAGCACAACTGGGGCAGAGCTGGGCTACACCTTC. This sequence joins TRBV7-9 and TRBJ1-2, with a possible D match to TRBD1 (5 bases). The germline CDR1 and CDR2 sequences are SEHNR and FQNEAQ (reference sequence). The CDR3 extends over 14 amino acids. The V end was cut by 5 bases, the J end by 8 bases, with 18 bases between.

Concerning this clonotype: A read error may produce the germline difference seen at one junction end. This chain joins TRBV29-1 and TRBJ1-2, with no clear D. Germline lookup yields CDR1 SQVTM and CDR2 ANQGSEA. This CDR3 spans 11 amino acids. CDR3 region: CGVGDGEGYTF. The CDR3 DNA sequence: TGCGGCGTCGGCGATGGGGAAGGCTACACCTTC.

This clonotype is a singleton in its sample. The junction departs from the called germline gene at one end, perhaps through a read error. The chain links TRBV11-3 to TRBJ2-1; D uncertain. Germline V lookup: CDR1 SGHNT, CDR2 YENEEA. This CDR3 has 14 amino acids. The CDR3 sequence is CASCLGVSKNGQFF. CDR3 DNA sequence: TGTGCCAGCTGCTTAGGCGTCTCGAAGAATGGGCAGTTCTTC.

The chain uses TRBV6-5 and TRBJ2-1; the match to TRBD2 covers 7 bases. The trim removed 4 bases at V and 8 bases at J, leaving 14 bases unmatched. The CDR3 sequence is 16 residues long. Germline V CDR1 and CDR2: MNHEY, SVGAGI. The CDR3 DNA reads as TGTGCCAGCAGTTTACGACTAACGGGAGGTCTCGATGAGCAGTTCTTC. Translation: CASSLRLTGGLDEQFF.

Concerning this clonotype: This is likely a read error, given that the CDR3 carries no conserved phenylalanine or tryptophan at its end. The genes are TRBV29-1 and TRBJ2-5; D unclear. Germline values: CDR1 SQVTM, CDR2 ANQGSEA. The CDR3 has 14 amino acids. V lost 0 bases and J lost 4, with 12 bases in between. The CDR3 DNA sequence: TGCAGCGTTGAAGATGTCAGACGAGGAGAGACCCAGTACATC. Translated, it gives CSVEDVRRGETQYI.

In this sample, this clonotype turned up once. The junction shows a germline mismatch at one end, possibly a read error. The CDR3 loop reads CACSLDMEVAQPQHF. In DNA form, the CDR3 reads TGTGCCTGCAGCTTAGATATGGAGGTGGCTCAGCCCCAGCATTTT. The rearrangement uses TRBV11-3 and TRBJ1-5; D is unresolved. This CDR3 region has 15 residues. The germline V gene has CDR1 SGHNT and CDR2 YENEEA.

On this clonotype itself: At one end, the junction sequence differs from germline, possibly due to a read error. V is TRBV30 and J is TRBJ1-1; weak D call: TRBD1 (5 bases). This CDR3 spans 13 amino acids. CDR1 and CDR2 (germline): GTSNPN, SVGIG (reference sequence). The CDR3 here is CAWTPGPNNEAFF. CDR3 nucleotide sequence: TGTGCCTGGACCCCGGGACCGAACAATGAAGCTTTCTTT.

About this clonotype: At one end the junction does not follow the germline gene, possibly because of a read error. This rearrangement joins TRBV29-1 to TRBJ2-1; 15 bases match TRBD2. Germline V gene sequence: CDR1 SQVTM, CDR2 ANQGSEA. CDR3 size: 15 residues. The CDR3 is CCIGLAGGFYKEQFF. DNA for the CDR3: TGCTGCATTGGACTAGCGGGAGGGTTCTACAAAGAGCAGTTCTTC.

J is TRBJ2-2 and V is TRBV11-1; D possibly corresponds to TRBD1 (6 bases). The CDR3 has 15 amino acids. Between the trimmed V and J ends, which lost 4 bases and 12 bases, there was a span of 21 bases. Germline lookup yields CDR1 SGHAT and CDR2 FQDESV (reference sequence). CDR3 sequence reads: CASSYTGPFSVKLFF. CDR3 in DNA: TGTGCCAGCAGCTATACAGGGCCTTTCTCCGTGAAGCTGTTTTTT.

About this clonotype itself: At one of its ends the junction is not consistent with the germline gene, which may arise from a read error. The chain employs TRBV29-1 and TRBJ2-2; 7 bases line up with TRBD1. The CDR3 runs 15 residues. CDR1 is SQVTM and CDR2 is ANQGSEA in the germline V gene. CDR3 region: CSVEDYRGSTGELLF. The CDR3 coding sequence is TGCAGCGTTGAAGACTACAGGGGAAGTACCGGGGAGCTTTTATTT.

A note on this clonotype: This is likely a read error, given that the CDR3 carries no conserved phenylalanine or tryptophan at its end. The chain is built from TRBV10-3 and TRBJ1-3; D perhaps matches TRBD1 (6 bases). The CDR3 totals 16 residues. From germline, CDR1 is ENHRY and CDR2 SYGVKD. The CDR3 is CAFSETRTARGNTIYS. The CDR3, as DNA: TGTGCCTTCAGTGAGACTCGGACAGCTCGTGGAAACACCATATATTCT.

Regarding this clonotype: A read error is likely, as this CDR3 ends without the conserved phenylalanine or tryptophan. The rearrangement links TRBV5-4 to TRBJ2-3; 9 bases align to TRBD2. Germline values: CDR1 SGHNT, CDR2 YYREEE (reference sequence). Trimming removed 1 base from V and 7 bases from J; junction bases left unmatched: 10. The CDR3 extends over 16 amino acids. CDR3 nucleotide sequence: TGTGCCAGCAGCTTGCTCGCGGGAGGGCCCACTAATACGCAGTATTGT. Translating gives CASSLLAGGPTNTQYC.

Turning to this clonotype: One junction end disagrees with the germline gene, perhaps due to a read error. The rearrangement uses TRBV11-1 and TRBJ2-4, with TRBD2 matching 13 bases. The CDR3 sequence is 17 residues long. Germline V lookup: CDR1 SGHAT, CDR2 FQDESV (reference sequence). The chain's CDR3 is CASRFPGTSGTINTQCF. The CDR3 DNA reads as TGTGCCAGCAGATTTCCCGGGACTAGCGGGACCATAAACACTCAGTGCTTC. Complete variable domain (other parts from reference TRBV11-1 and TRBJ2-4): EAEVAQSPRYKITEKSQAVAFWCDPISGHATLYWYRQILGQGPELLVQFQDESVVDDSQLPKDRFSAERLKGVDSTLKIQPAELGDSAMYLCASRFPGTSGTINTQCFGAGTRLSVL.

On this clonotype itself: Germline and junction disagree at one end, which may indicate a read error. The chain combines TRBV10-3 with TRBJ1-1; a weak D match, TRBD1 (5 bases). Per the germline V gene, CDR1 is ENHRY and CDR2 is SYGVKD. CDR3 length: 12 amino acids. The CDR3 sequence: CTIRDWDTEAFF. CDR3 DNA sequence: TGTACCATCCGGGACTGGGACACTGAAGCTTTCTTT.

This clonotype was counted a single time. A read error may explain this, as a much larger clone is one base away. V usage is TRBV13 and J usage is TRBJ2-1; D not resolved. The CDR3 runs to 14 residues. V was shortened by 5 bases and J by 8 bases, with 16 bases between the two germline ends. Germline-derived CDR1 and CDR2 are PRHDT and FYEKMQ (reference sequence). The CDR3 sequence is CASSRSRSIDEQFF. CDR3 coding DNA: TGTGCCAGCAGCCGCTCGAGGAGCATCGATGAGCAGTTCTTC.

In the case of this clonotype: Since the CDR3 does not end with the conserved phenylalanine or tryptophan, this likely comes from a read error. The gene calls are TRBV11-2 and TRBJ2-3; 12 positions match TRBD2. V shed 5 bases and J 12 bases; nucleotides not matched to a gene: 24. Germline CDR1 reads SGHAT; CDR2 reads FQNNGV. The CDR3 covers 19 residues. The CDR3 sequence is CASSRSPRLAGERTDSQYL. The DNA for the CDR3 is TGTGCCAGCAGCCGATCGCCGAGACTAGCGGGAGAGAGGACAGATAGCCAGTATTTG.

The CDR3 loop is CASSLVGVTNNEQFF. The CDR3 DNA follows: TGTGCCAGCAGCTTAGTAGGGGTCACGAACAATGAGCAGTTCTTC. The chain employs TRBV11-2 and TRBJ2-1, with D possibly matching TRBD1 (5 bases). CDR1 and CDR2 from the germline V gene are SGHAT and FQNNGV. The CDR3 has 15 residues. Deletions cut 1 base from V and 5 bases from J, with 12 bases between. Variable domain in full (rest from reference TRBV11-2 and TRBJ2-1): EAGVAQSPRYKIIEKRQSVAFWCNPISGHATLYWYQQILGQGPKLLIQFQNNGVVDDSQLPKDRFSAERLKGVDSTLKIQPAKLEDSAVYLCASSLVGVTNNEQFFGPGTRLTVL.

A word on this clonotype: One end of the junction varies from germline; a read error may be responsible. This chain links TRBV4-3 with TRBJ2-7; D might be TRBD1 or TRBD2, each matching 5 bases. Germline V gene data show CDR1 as LGHNA and CDR2 as YSLEER. This CDR3 has 16 residues. The CDR3 bases are TGCGCCAGGAGCCAAGAATTTAGGAGGACATCGGACGAGCAGTACTTC. Translating it yields CARSQEFRRTSDEQYF.

The V call is TRBV6-1, the J call TRBJ2-2; TRBD1 or TRBD2 may be the D gene (5 bases each). V was shortened by 6 bases and J by 9 bases, with 11 bases between the two germline ends. CDR3 length: 12 residues. Germline V lookup: CDR1 MNHNS, CDR2 SASEGT. The CDR3 nucleotides are TGTGCCAGCAGAGAGGGGAAACGGGAGCTGTTTTTT. It encodes CASREGKRELFF.

This chain joins TRBV4-2 and TRBJ2-1, with 7 bases fitting TRBD2. V shed 11 bases and J 13 bases; nucleotides not matched to a gene: 23. This CDR3 region has 15 residues. Germline CDR1 LGHNA, CDR2 YNFKEQ. CDR3 in DNA: TGTGCCGACAGCCAAGTAGGCGGGAGTGGCAATGTACAGTTCTTC. This encodes CADSQVGGSGNVQFF.